This is a list of T cell receptor beta chains from one sample in a study of cytomegalovirus exposure and HLA in healthy donors. Clones were sequenced by immunoSEQ multiplex PCR, and TCRdb holds only the in-frame ones, with some missing. The sample records roughly 140,000 clones, roughly 9.4% being singletons. Sequencing was performed on PBMCs. The origin of the receptors is a male donor in good health and CMV-seronegative. Both conserved end residues are part of each CDR3. A D gene is named only where the DNA matches it firmly. Size is omitted from some rows. Given values are once, few, many or a class for expanded clones.

TRBJ2-7	TRBD1	few	TRBV6-5	TGTGCCAGCAGTCTCTACAGGGGCTACGAGCAGTACTTC	CASSLYRGYEQYF
TRBJ1-2	NA	NA	TRBV29-1	TGCAGCGTTGATCCAACAGGAAGCTATGGCTACACCTTC	CSVDPTGSYGYTF
TRBJ1-4	NA	few	TRBV5-6	TGTGCCAGCAGCCCAAAGCGGGGGACTAATGAAAAACTGTTTTTT	CASSPKRGTNEKLFF
TRBJ2-7	NA	few	TRBV30	TGTGCCTGGAGTGGAGCGATTATCTACGGATCCTACGAGCAGTACTTC	CAWSGAIIYGSYEQYF
TRBJ1-5	NA	NA	TRBV28	TGTGCCAGCAAACCCATAAAAGAGGGAAGGAGCAATCAGCCCCAGCATTTT	CASKPIKEGRSNQPQHF
TRBJ2-7	TRBD2	NA	TRBV29-1	TGCAGCGTTGAAGGGGGGGGCTCCTACGAGCAGTACTTC	CSVEGGGSYEQYF
TRBJ2-5	TRBD2	few	TRBV5-4	TGTGCCAGCAGCTTGGCTAGCGGTTTTGTAGAGACCCAGTACTTC	CASSLASGFVETQYF
TRBJ2-7	NA	NA	TRBV18	TGTGCCAGCTCACCCCCAGCGGCGTCCGGGCGCTACGAGCAGTACTTC	CASSPPAASGRYEQYF
TRBJ2-7	TRBD1	NA	TRBV6-5	TGTGCCAGCAGCCGGGACAGGGACTCCAGCAAGTACTTC	CASSRDRDSSKYF
TRBJ2-7	TRBD1	few	TRBV19	TGTGCCAGTAGTACCCTGGGACAGAGGGGTTCCTACGAGCAGTACTTC	CASSTLGQRGSYEQYF
TRBJ2-7	NA	NA	TRBV5-1	TGCGCCAGCAGCTTGGGGAGTTCATGGACCTACGAGCAGTACTTC	CASSLGSSWTYEQYF
TRBJ1-1	NA	NA	TRBV5-1	TGCGCCAGCAGCTTGGTACGCCAGGGCGGAAGAGCTTTCTTT	CASSLVRQGGRAFF
TRBJ2-6	NA	NA	TRBV27	TGTGCCAGCAGACGAACCCAGGCTGGGGCCAACGTCCTGACTTTC	CASRRTQAGANVLTF
TRBJ2-7	NA	NA	TRBV20-1	TGCAGTGCTACTTTTAGTGAGCAGTACTTC	CSATFSEQYF
TRBJ2-2	NA	NA	TRBV7-3	TGTGCCAGCAGCTCCTCGACAGTGGGTGGGACCGGGGAGCTGTTTTTT	CASSSSTVGGTGELFF
TRBJ1-5	NA	NA	TRBV29-1	TGCAGCGTTGGGGCGGGTAGTTGGCCCCAGCATTTT	CSVGAGSWPQHF
TRBJ2-7	TRBD2	NA	TRBV5-4	TGTGCCAGCAGCCTGGGGACTAGCGGGGCCTCCTACGAGCAGTACTTC	CASSLGTSGASYEQYF